The rows below give T cell receptor beta chains drawn from one sample of a study of blood T cell repertoires in COVID-19. Using immunoSEQ multiplex PCR, the repertoire was profiled, and TCRdb retains in-frame clones only, with some absent. The repertoire consists of about 500,000 clones, with roughly 87% occurring once and the leading ten covering 0.7% to 1%. Sequences were obtained from peripheral blood. These receptors were taken from a man between 18 and 29 years old with COVID-19, enrolled during active disease. Each CDR3 is given with its conserved first and last residue. Fields, in order: CDR3 protein, CDR3 DNA, V gene, clone size, J gene, D gene. A D gene is named only where the DNA matches it firmly. Part of the rows lack a size; the others show once, few, many or a class for expanded clones.

cdr3_aa: CASSLGQGVSYEQYF
cdr3_nt: TGTGCCAGCAGCTTAGGACAGGGGGTCTCCTACGAGCAGTACTTC
v_call: TRBV5-6
clone_size: .
j_call: TRBJ2-7
d_call: TRBD1

cdr3_aa: CASSSDRGSGNTIYF
cdr3_nt: TGCGCCAGCAGCTCGGACAGAGGCTCTGGAAACACCATATATTTT
v_call: TRBV5-1
clone_size: .
j_call: TRBJ1-3
d_call: .

cdr3_aa: CASSLWGTGDYEQYF
cdr3_nt: TGCGCCAGCAGCTTGTGGGGGACAGGGGACTACGAGCAGTACTTC
v_call: TRBV5-1
clone_size: .
j_call: TRBJ2-7
d_call: TRBD1

cdr3_aa: CASSQGTGDGYTF
cdr3_nt: TGCGCCAGCAGCCAGGGGACAGGGGATGGCTACACCTTC
v_call: TRBV4-1
clone_size: .
j_call: TRBJ1-2
d_call: TRBD1

cdr3_aa: CASSEARIGQQFF
cdr3_nt: TGTGCCAGCAGTGAAGCGAGGATCGGCCAGCAGTTCTTC
v_call: TRBV6-1
clone_size: .
j_call: TRBJ2-1
d_call: .

cdr3_aa: CSASAGTGGPYEQYF
cdr3_nt: TGCAGTGCTAGTGCCGGGACAGGGGGCCCATACGAGCAGTACTTC
v_call: TRBV20-1
clone_size: .
j_call: TRBJ2-7
d_call: TRBD1

cdr3_aa: CASSPGGGLANYGYTF
cdr3_nt: TGTGCCAGCAGCCCAGGAGGGGGCCTAGCTAACTATGGCTACACCTTC
v_call: TRBV7-8
clone_size: .
j_call: TRBJ1-2
d_call: TRBD1

cdr3_aa: CASSLPTGSGIRNEQFF
cdr3_nt: TGTGCCAGCAGCTTACCAACTGGCAGCGGGATACGCAATGAGCAGTTCTTC
v_call: TRBV5-8
clone_size: .
j_call: TRBJ2-1
d_call: TRBD2

cdr3_aa: CASRGLAANEQFF
cdr3_nt: TGTGCCAGCAGGGGACTAGCGGCCAATGAGCAGTTCTTC
v_call: TRBV12-3/TRBV12-4
clone_size: .
j_call: TRBJ2-1
d_call: TRBD2

cdr3_aa: CASSPPSGSSWHEQFF
cdr3_nt: TGTGCCAGCAGCCCCCCTAGCGGGAGTTCCTGGCATGAGCAGTTCTTC
v_call: TRBV5-8
clone_size: once
j_call: TRBJ2-1
d_call: TRBD2

cdr3_aa: CASSYTMLWGAYEQYF
cdr3_nt: TGTGCCAGCAGTTACACCATGCTATGGGGCGCTTACGAGCAGTACTTC
v_call: TRBV6-5
clone_size: .
j_call: TRBJ2-7
d_call: .

cdr3_aa: CASSYLYEQYF
cdr3_nt: TGTGCCAGCAGTTACCTCTACGAGCAGTACTTC
v_call: TRBV6-5
clone_size: few
j_call: TRBJ2-7
d_call: .

cdr3_aa: CASQIGGTEAFF
cdr3_nt: TGTGCCAGTCAGATCGGGGGCACTGAAGCTTTCTTT
v_call: TRBV19
clone_size: .
j_call: TRBJ1-1
d_call: .